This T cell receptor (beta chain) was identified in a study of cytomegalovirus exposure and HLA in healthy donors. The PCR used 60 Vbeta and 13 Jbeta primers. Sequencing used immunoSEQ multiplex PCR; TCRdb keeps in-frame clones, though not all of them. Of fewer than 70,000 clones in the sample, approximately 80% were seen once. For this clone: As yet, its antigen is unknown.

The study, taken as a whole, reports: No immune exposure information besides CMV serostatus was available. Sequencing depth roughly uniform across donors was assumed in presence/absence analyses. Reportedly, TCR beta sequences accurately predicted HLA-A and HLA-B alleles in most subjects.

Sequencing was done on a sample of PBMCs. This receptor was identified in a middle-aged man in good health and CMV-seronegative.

The CDR3, as DNA: TGTGCCAGCAGCTTATTTACAGAGCTAAGATTCTACGAGCAGTACTTC. This translates into CASSLFTELRFYEQYF. V is TRBV7-9 and J is TRBJ2-7, with D uncertain. CDR1 is SEHNR, CDR2 FQNEAQ, per germline (reference sequence). Trimming shortened V by 2 bases and J by 3 bases, and 17 bases separated the two germline ends. The CDR3 spans 16 residues.